This is a list of T cell receptor beta chains from one sample in a study of T cell repertoires in aging, cancer and after chemotherapy. TCRdb used MiXCR to reprocess the multiplex PCR reads, holding one entry per CDR3 protein. The profile shows approximately 11,000 distinct CDR3 sequences, about 32% of them singletons. Specimen: blood. All receptors derive from a human donor in good health. The CDR3 runs from the conserved cysteine through the conserved F or W. D genes are given only for firm matches. Expanded clones are given a class, and other clones once, few, many or no size at all.

>few|TRBD1|TRBJ2-4|TRBV5-4
CASSLTGGLAKNIQYF
TGTGCCAGCAGCTTGACAGGGGGGCTAGCCAAAAACATTCAGTACTTC
>-|-|TRBJ2-1|TRBV5-4
CASSLGRVSSYNEQFF
TGTGCCAGCAGCTTAGGGCGGGTGAGCTCCTACAATGAGCAGTTCTTC
>few|TRBD1|TRBJ2-5|TRBV15
CATGTGAQETQYF
TGTGCCACTGGGACAGGGGCCCAAGAGACCCAGTACTTC
>few|TRBD2|TRBJ2-1|TRBV27
CASSVIAGGYNEQFF
TGTGCCAGCAGTGTGATAGCGGGCGGGTACAATGAGCAGTTCTTC
>medium-sized|-|TRBJ1-1|TRBV12-3/TRBV12-4
CASSGMGRLNTEAFF
TGTGCCAGCAGTGGAATGGGACGACTGAACACTGAAGCTTTCTTT
>medium-sized|TRBD1|TRBJ2-7|TRBV29-1
CSVSNTGGTYEQYF
TGCAGCGTTTCGAACACAGGGGGAACCTACGAGCAGTACTTC
>-|TRBD2|TRBJ2-1|TRBV12-3/TRBV12-4
CASSRLAGSYNEQFF
TGTGCCAGCAGTCGACTAGCGGGATCCTACAATGAGCAGTTCTTC
>-|-|TRBJ1-1|TRBV15
CATSRDLRAEAFF
TGTGCCACCAGCAGAGATCTTCGGGCTGAAGCTTTCTTT
>-|-|TRBJ2-1|TRBV20-1
CSANDRLGTYNEQFF
TGCAGTGCTAACGACAGACTAGGGACGTACAATGAGCAGTTCTTC
>few|-|TRBJ1-1|TRBV6-1
CASSGGRVNTEAFF
TGTGCCAGCAGCGGCGGACGGGTGAACACTGAAGCTTTCTTT
>-|-|TRBJ1-2|TRBV18
CASSHSANYGYTF
TGTGCCAGCTCTCACTCTGCCAACTATGGCTACACCTTC
>few|-|TRBJ2-7|TRBV13
CASSLTGDSYEQYF
TGTGCCAGCAGCTTAACGGGAGACTCCTACGAGCAGTACTTC
>few|TRBD1|TRBJ1-2|TRBV6-5
CASKGQGVWYGYTF
TGTGCCAGCAAAGGACAGGGGGTATGGTATGGCTACACCTTC
>-|-|TRBJ1-1|TRBV27
CASRWLLDTEAFF
TGTGCCAGCAGATGGTTACTCGACACTGAAGCTTTCTTT
>medium-sized|-|TRBJ1-2|TRBV11-3
CASSPAPDNRGYTF
TGTGCCAGCAGTCCGGCCCCAGACAACAGAGGCTACACCTTC